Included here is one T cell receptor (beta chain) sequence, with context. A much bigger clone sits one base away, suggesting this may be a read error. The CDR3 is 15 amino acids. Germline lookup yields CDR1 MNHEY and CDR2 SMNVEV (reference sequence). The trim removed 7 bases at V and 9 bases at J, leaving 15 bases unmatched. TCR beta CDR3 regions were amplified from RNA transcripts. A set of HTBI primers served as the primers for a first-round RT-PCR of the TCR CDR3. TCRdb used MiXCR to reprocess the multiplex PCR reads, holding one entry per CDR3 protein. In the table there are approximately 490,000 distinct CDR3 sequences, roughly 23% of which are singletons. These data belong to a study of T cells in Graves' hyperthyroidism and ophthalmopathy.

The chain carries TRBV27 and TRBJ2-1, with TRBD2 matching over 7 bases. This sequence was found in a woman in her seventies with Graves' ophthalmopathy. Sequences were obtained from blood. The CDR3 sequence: CASTNRRLASFEQFF. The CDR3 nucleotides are TGTGCCAGCACCAACAGGAGACTAGCTTCTTTTGAGCAGTTCTTC.